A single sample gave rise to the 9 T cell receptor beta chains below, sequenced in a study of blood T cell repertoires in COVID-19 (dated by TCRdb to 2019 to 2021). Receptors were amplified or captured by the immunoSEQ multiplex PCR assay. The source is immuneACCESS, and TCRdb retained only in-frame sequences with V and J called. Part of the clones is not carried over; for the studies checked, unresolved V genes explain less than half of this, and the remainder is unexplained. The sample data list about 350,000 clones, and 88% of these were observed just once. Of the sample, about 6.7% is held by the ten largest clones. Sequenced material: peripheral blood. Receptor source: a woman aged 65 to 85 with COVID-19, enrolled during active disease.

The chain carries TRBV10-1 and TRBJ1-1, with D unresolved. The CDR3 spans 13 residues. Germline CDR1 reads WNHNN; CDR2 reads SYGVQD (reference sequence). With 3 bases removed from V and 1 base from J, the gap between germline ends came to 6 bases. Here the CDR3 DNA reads TGCGCCAGCAGTGACCACTGGAACACTGAAGCTTTCTTT. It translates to CASSDHWNTEAFF.

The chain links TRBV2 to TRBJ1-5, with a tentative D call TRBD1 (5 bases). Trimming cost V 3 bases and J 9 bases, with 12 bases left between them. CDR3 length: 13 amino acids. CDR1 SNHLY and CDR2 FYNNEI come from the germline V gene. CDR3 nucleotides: TGTGCCAGCAGTGAGCCAGGGAATGGGCCCCAGCATTTT. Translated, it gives CASSEPGNGPQHF.

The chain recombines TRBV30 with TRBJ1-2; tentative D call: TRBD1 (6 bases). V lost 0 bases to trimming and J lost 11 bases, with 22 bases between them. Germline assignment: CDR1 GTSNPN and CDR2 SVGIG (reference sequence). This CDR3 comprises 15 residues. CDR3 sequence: CAWSVLAGRTAPYTF. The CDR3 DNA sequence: TGTGCCTGGAGTGTACTCGCTGGACGGACAGCGCCTTACACCTTC.

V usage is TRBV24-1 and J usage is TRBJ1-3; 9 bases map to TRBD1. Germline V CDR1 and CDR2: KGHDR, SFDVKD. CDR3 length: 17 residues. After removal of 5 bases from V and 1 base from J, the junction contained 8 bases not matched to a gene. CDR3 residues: CATSASPGTGSGNTIYF. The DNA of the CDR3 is TGTGCCACCAGTGCCTCACCCGGGACAGGGTCTGGAAACACCATATATTTT.

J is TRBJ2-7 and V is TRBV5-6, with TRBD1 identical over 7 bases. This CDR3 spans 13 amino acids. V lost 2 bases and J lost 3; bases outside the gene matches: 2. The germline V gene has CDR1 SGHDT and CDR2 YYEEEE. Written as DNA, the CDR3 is TGTGCCAGCAGCTTCGACAGGGACTACGAGCAGTACTTC. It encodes CASSFDRDYEQYF. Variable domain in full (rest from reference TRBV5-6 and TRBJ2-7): DAGVTQSPTHLIKTRGQQVTLRCSPKSGHDTVSWYQQALGQGPQFIFQYYEEEERQRGNFPDRFSGHQFPNYSSELNVNALLLGDSALYLCASSFDRDYEQYFGPGTRLTVT.

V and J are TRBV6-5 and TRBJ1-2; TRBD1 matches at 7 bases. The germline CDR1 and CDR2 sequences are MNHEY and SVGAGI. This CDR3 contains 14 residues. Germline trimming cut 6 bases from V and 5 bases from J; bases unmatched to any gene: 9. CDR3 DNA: TGTGCCAGCAGGAGAGGCAGGGGGGAATATGGCTACACCTTC. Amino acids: CASRRGRGEYGYTF.

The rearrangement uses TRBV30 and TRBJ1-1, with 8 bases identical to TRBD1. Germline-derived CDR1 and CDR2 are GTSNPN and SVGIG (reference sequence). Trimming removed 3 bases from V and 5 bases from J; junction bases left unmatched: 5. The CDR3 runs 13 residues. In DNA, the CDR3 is TGTGCCTGGAGATTCGACAGGGGTACTGAAGCTTTCTTT. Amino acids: CAWRFDRGTEAFF.

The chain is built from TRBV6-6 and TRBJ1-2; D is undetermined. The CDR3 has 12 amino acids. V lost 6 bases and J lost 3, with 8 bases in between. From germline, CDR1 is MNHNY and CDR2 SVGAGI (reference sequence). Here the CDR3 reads CASSLNDYGYTF. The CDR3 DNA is TGTGCCAGCAGCCTTAATGACTATGGCTACACCTTC.

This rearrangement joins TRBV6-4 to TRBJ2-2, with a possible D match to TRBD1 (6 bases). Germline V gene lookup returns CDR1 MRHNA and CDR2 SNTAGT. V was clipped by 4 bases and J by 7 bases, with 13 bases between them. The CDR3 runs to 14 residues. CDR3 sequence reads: CASSVQGFNGELFF. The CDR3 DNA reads TGTGCCAGCAGTGTTCAGGGGTTTAACGGGGAGCTGTTTTTT.